What follows are 10 T cell receptor beta chains derived from one specimen sequenced in a study of blood T cell repertoires in COVID-19. Clones were read by immunoSEQ multiplex PCR, and TCRdb kept only the in-frame ones, dropping some. This repertoire shows some 200,000 clones, just under 90% found once; its top ten account for 0.88%. Input material: peripheral blood. The receptors were gathered from a woman under 30 who had recovered from COVID-19.

The J gene is TRBJ1-2, the V gene TRBV3-1 (or the pseudogene TRBV3-2), with 7 positions matching TRBD1. J was trimmed by 4 bases and V by 4 bases; bases with no gene match: 9. Germline V lookup: CDR1 LGHDT, CDR2 YNNKEL (reference sequence). This CDR3 is built from 15 residues. As DNA, the CDR3 is TGTGCCAGCAGCCGCTCGACAGGGCCCCGCTATGGCTACACCTTC. Translating it yields CASSRSTGPRYGYTF.

CDR3 DNA: TGTGCCAGCAGCCGCTTGCAAACAGCTACTGGCTACACCTTC. It translates to CASSRLQTATGYTF. The chain employs TRBV7-2 and TRBJ1-2; D gene unclear. The V and J ends lost 5 bases and 7 bases respectively, with 17 bases between them. CDR1 is SGHTA and CDR2 is FQGNSA in the germline V gene. This CDR3 has 14 amino acids.

V gene TRBV7-3 combines with J gene TRBJ2-3, with D perhaps TRBD2 (7 bases). The germline V gene has CDR1 SGHTA and CDR2 FQGTGA. CDR3 size: 15 residues. The V end lost 2 bases, the J end lost 4 bases, and 13 bases lay between the germline ends. The CDR3 DNA is TGTGCCAGCAGCTTATTGGGGGGGCGCTCAGATACGCAGTATTTT. Its protein is CASSLLGGRSDTQYF.

This sequence joins TRBV5-5 and TRBJ1-5; D might be TRBD1 (5 bases). The V end was cut by 0 bases, the J end by 6 bases, with 7 bases between. The CDR3 loop spans 13 amino acids. Per the germline V gene, CDR1 is SGHKS and CDR2 is YYEKEE (reference sequence). The CDR3 region has the DNA TGTGCCAGCAGCTTGGAAAGGGGTCAGCCCCAGCATTTT. Encoded protein: CASSLERGQPQHF.

The genes are TRBV5-1 and TRBJ2-3; 10 nucleotides match TRBD2. The CDR3 loop spans 15 amino acids. J was trimmed by 2 bases and V by 3 bases; bases with no gene match: 3. Germline assignment: CDR1 SGHRS and CDR2 YFSETQ. CDR3: CASSSTSGNTDTQYF. CDR3 DNA sequence: TGCGCCAGCAGCTCCACTAGCGGGAACACAGATACGCAGTATTTT. Variable domain in full (rest from reference TRBV5-1 and TRBJ2-3): KAGVTQTPRYLIKTRGQQVTLSCSPISGHRSVSWYQQTPGQGLQFLFEYFSETQRNKGNFPGRFSGRQFSNSRSEMNVSTLELGDSALYLCASSSTSGNTDTQYFGPGTRLTVL.

Only a few counts were recorded for this clone. The chain recombines TRBV18 with TRBJ1-3, with 7 bases lining up with TRBD1. CDR1 is KGHSH, CDR2 LQKENI, per germline. The CDR3 is 13 residues long. V shed 3 bases, J shed 4 bases, and the junction held 0 bases outside the gene matches. The CDR3 sequence is CASSPGQGNTIYF. CDR3 coding DNA: TGTGCCAGCTCACCGGGACAGGGAAACACCATATATTTT. The complete variable domain, with remaining parts taken from reference TRBV18 and TRBJ1-3, reads NAGVMQNPRHLVRRRGQEARLRCSPMKGHSHVYWYRQLPEEGLKFMVYLQKENIIDESGMPKERFSAEFPKEGPSILRIQQVVRGDSAAYFCASSPGQGNTIYFGEGSWLTVV.

The chain has TRBV18 and TRBJ1-1, with TRBD1 matching over 11 bases. The CDR3 spans 14 residues. Germline V CDR1 and CDR2: KGHSH, LQKENI. Trimming took 4 bases from V and 4 from J; bases not matched to a gene: 2. CDR3 amino acids: CASSRGQGGTEAFF. In nucleotides, the CDR3 is TGTGCCAGCTCACGGGGACAGGGGGGCACTGAAGCTTTCTTT.

V gene TRBV11-3 combines with J gene TRBJ1-3; no reliable D call. The V end lost 1 base, the J end lost 2 bases, and 6 bases lay between the germline ends. Germline assignment: CDR1 SGHNT and CDR2 YENEEA. The CDR3 is 14 residues long. The CDR3 DNA is TGTGCCAGCAGCTTAGGGGCACCTGGAAACACCATATATTTT. As protein: CASSLGAPGNTIYF. The whole variable domain, filled in from reference TRBV11-3 and TRBJ1-3, reads EAGVVQSPRYKIIEKKQPVAFWCNPISGHNTLYWYLQNLGQGPELLIRYENEEAVDDSQLPKDRFSAERLKGVDSTLKIQPAELGDSAVYLCASSLGAPGNTIYFGEGSWLTVV.

In this sample, this clone turned up once. The chain joins TRBV9 to TRBJ2-5, with D possibly matching TRBD1 (6 bases). Between the trimmed V and J ends, which lost 6 bases and 2 bases, there was a span of 17 bases. The CDR3 has 15 amino acids. Germline CDR1 and CDR2: SGDLS and YYNGEE. CDR3 sequence reads: CASTARWGQQETQYF. The CDR3 bases are TGTGCCAGCACCGCCCGTTGGGGGCAGCAAGAGACCCAGTACTTC.

This clone was recorded only once. This sequence joins TRBV6-2 or TRBV6-3 and TRBJ2-4, with 9 nucleotides matching TRBD1. Trimming cost V 6 bases and J 4 bases; bases outside gene matches: 4. This CDR3 is 14 amino acids long. From germline, CDR1 is MNHEY and CDR2 SVGEGT. CDR3 coding DNA: TGTGCCAGCAGCCCCGGACAGGGGAAAAACATTCAGTACTTC. Residues: CASSPGQGKNIQYF.